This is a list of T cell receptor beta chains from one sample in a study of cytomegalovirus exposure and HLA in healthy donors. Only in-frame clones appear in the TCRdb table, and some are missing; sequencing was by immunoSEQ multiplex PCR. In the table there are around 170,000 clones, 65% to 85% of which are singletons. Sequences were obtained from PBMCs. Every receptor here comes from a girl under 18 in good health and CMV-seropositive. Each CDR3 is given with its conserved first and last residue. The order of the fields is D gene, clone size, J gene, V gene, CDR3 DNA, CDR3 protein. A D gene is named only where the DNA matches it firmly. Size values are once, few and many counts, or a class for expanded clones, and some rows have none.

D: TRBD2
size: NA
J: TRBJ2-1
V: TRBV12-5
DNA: TGTGCTAGTGTCCCGGGACTAGCGGCCTACAATGAGCAGTTCTTC
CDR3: CASVPGLAAYNEQFF

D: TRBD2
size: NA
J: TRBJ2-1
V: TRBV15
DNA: TGTGCCACCAGCAGAGATGGTGGCGGGAGTAGGTACAATGAGCAGTTCTTC
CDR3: CATSRDGGGSRYNEQFF

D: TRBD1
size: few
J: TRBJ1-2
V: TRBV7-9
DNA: TGTGCCAGCAGCTTTCGGACAGGGGGCGAGCGGGGCTACACCTTC
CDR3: CASSFRTGGERGYTF

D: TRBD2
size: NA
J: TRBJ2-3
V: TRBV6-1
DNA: TGTGCCAGCAGTGACCTAGCGGGAGGGAGGGGCACAGATACGCAGTATTTT
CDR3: CASSDLAGGRGTDTQYF

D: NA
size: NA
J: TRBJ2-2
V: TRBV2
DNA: TGTGCCAGCGGGCAGGGCCCGAACACCGGGGAGCTGTTTTTT
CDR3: CASGQGPNTGELFF

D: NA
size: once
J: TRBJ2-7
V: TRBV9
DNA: TGTGCCAGCAGCCCCCGTACCGGGACAAACTACGAGCAGTACTTC
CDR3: CASSPRTGTNYEQYF

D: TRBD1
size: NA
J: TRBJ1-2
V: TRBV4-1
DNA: TGCGCCAGCAGCCCGGACAGGGACTATGGCTACACCTTC
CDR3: CASSPDRDYGYTF

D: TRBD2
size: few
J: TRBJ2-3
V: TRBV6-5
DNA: TGTGCCAGCAGTTTAAGACTAGCGGTCACAGATACGCAGTATTTT
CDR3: CASSLRLAVTDTQYF

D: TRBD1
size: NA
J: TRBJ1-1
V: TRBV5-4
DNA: TGTGCCAGCAGCCCTAGGTGGGACAGGGGGCGAGTGGCGAACACTGAAGCTTTCTTT
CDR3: CASSPRWDRGRVANTEAFF

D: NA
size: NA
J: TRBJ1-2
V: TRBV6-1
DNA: TGTGCCAGCAGGGCAGATTTCTATGGCTACACCTTC
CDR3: CASRADFYGYTF

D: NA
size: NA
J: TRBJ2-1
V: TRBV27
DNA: TGTGCCAGCAGTTCTCCCGGGAGCTCCTACAATGAGCAGTTCTTC
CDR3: CASSSPGSSYNEQFF

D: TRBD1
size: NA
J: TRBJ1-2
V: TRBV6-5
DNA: TGTGCCAGCAGTGCTAGGACAGGGCTCGGCTACACCTTC
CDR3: CASSARTGLGYTF

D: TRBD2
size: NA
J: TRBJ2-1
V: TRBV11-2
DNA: TGTGCCAGCAGCCCCCAATTAGCGGGAGCCTACAATGAGCAGTTCTTC
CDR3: CASSPQLAGAYNEQFF

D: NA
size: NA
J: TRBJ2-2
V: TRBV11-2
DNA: TGTGCCAGCAGCTTAGTTGCCAACGGGGGCGGGGAGCTGTTTTTT
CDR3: CASSLVANGGGELFF

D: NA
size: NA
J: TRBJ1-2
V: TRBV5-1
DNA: TGCGCCAGCAGCTTGAATACAGGGTCTGGCTACACCTTC
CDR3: CASSLNTGSGYTF

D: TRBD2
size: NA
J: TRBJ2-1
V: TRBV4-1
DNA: TGCGCCAGCAGCCAGGCGGGAGCTGCTCGAAACAATGAGCAGTTCTTC
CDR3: CASSQAGAARNNEQFF

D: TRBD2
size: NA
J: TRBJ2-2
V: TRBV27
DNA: TGTGCCAGCAGTTCGACTCTAACTAGCGGGAGCACCGGGGAGCTGTTTTTT
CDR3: CASSSTLTSGSTGELFF

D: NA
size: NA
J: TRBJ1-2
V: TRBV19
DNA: TGTGCCAGTAGTCTCCCGGGGGGCGCCGCTAACTATGGCTACACCTTC
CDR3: CASSLPGGAANYGYTF

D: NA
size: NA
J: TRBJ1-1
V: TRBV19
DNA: TGTGCCAGTACCCTACAGGGGAACACTGAAGCTTTCTTT
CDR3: CASTLQGNTEAFF

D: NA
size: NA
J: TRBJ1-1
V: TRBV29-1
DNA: TGCAGCGTCGGGAATGAAGCTTTCTTT
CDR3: CSVGNEAFF

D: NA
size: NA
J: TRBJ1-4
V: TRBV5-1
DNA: TGCGCCAGCAGCTTGGCCGGTAGGGAGGAAAAACTGTTTTTT
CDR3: CASSLAGREEKLFF

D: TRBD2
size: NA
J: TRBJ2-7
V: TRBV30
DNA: TGTGCCTGGAGTGTAGATCTAGCGGGGACACCTTCCTACGAGCAGTACTTC
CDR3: CAWSVDLAGTPSYEQYF

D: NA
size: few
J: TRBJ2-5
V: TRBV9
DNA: TGTGCCAGCAGCTCAGGGAGGAAGACCCAGTACTTC
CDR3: CASSSGRKTQYF

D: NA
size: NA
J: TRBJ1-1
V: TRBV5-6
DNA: TGTGCCAGCAGCTTGGAGGGTCAGGGGATTATGAACACTGAAGCTTTCTTT
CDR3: CASSLEGQGIMNTEAFF

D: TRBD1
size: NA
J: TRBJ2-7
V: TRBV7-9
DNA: TGTGCCAGCAGCGGACAGGGGGTCTACGAGCAGTACTTC
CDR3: CASSGQGVYEQYF

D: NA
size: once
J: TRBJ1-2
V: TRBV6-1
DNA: TGTGCCAGCAGGGCAGGGTACGACCATGGCTACACCTTC
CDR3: CASRAGYDHGYTF

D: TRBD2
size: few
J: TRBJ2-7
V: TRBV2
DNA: TGTGCCACACGGACTAGCGGGAGTAGGGCTTACGAGCAGTACTTC
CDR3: CATRTSGSRAYEQYF

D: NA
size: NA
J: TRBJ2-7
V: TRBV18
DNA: TGTGCCAGCTCACCAGGGAGTTACGAGCAGTACTTC
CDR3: CASSPGSYEQYF

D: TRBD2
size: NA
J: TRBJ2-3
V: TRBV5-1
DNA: TGCGCCAGCAGCACGACGACTAGCGGGGCCGATACGCAGTATTTT
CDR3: CASSTTTSGADTQYF

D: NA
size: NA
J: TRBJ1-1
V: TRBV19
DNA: TGTGCCAGTAGTAATCCCGGGAGAAACACTGAAGCTTTCTTT
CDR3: CASSNPGRNTEAFF

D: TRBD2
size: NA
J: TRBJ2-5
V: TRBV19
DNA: TGTGCCAGTAGTATCCGGGGAGGGGCGGGAGAGACCCAGTACTTC
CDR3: CASSIRGGAGETQYF

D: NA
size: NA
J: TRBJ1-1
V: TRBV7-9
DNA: TGTGCCAGCAGACAAAACCAGGGCCACACTGAAGCTTTCTTT
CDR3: CASRQNQGHTEAFF

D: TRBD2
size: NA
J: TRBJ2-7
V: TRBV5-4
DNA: TGTGCCAGCAGACTAGCGGGAGGAACCTACGAGCAGTACTTC
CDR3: CASRLAGGTYEQYF

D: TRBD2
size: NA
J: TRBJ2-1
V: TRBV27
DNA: TGTGCCAGCAGTCCGACTACTTTGCGGGGGAACAATGAGCAGTTCTTC
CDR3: CASSPTTLRGNNEQFF

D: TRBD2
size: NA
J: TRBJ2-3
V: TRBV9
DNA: TGTGCCAGCAGCGTAGATAGCGGGAACGGCCGCACAGATACGCAGTATTTT
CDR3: CASSVDSGNGRTDTQYF

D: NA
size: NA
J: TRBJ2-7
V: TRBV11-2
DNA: TGTGCCAGCACATTAACGCCTGGGAGTCACGAGCAGTACTTC
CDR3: CASTLTPGSHEQYF

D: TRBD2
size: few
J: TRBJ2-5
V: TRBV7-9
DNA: TGTGCCAGCAGCAACCTAGCGGGAGGGCTCGCAATCGAGACCCAGTACTTC
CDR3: CASSNLAGGLAIETQYF

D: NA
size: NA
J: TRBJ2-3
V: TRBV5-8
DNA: TGTGCCAGCAGCTTGGGACGGAGTCCCACAGATACGCAGTATTTT
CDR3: CASSLGRSPTDTQYF

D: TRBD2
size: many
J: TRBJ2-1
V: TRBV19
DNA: TGTGCCAGTAGTATAACTAGCGGAGCCTACAATGAGCAGTTCTTC
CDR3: CASSITSGAYNEQFF

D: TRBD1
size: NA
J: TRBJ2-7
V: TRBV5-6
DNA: TGTGCCAGCACCAATATCGACAGGGGGCATTACTACGAGCAGTACTTC
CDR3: CASTNIDRGHYYEQYF

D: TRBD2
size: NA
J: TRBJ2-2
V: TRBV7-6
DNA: TGTGCCAGCAGTTGGACTAGCGGGAACACCGGGGAGCTGTTTTTT
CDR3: CASSWTSGNTGELFF

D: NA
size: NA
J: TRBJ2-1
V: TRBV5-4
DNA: TGTGCCAGCAGCCCGGGGACTTACAATGAGCAGTTCTTC
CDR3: CASSPGTYNEQFF

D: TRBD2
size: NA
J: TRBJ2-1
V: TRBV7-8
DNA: TGTGCCAGCAGCTTAGGGGGGGTAGCGGGAGTTCCCCCCTACAATGAGCAGTTCTTC
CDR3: CASSLGGVAGVPPYNEQFF

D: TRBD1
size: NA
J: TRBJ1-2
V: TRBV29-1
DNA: TGCAGCGTTGAAGAACGAGACAGGGGGGGTTACTATGGCTACACCTTC
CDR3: CSVEERDRGGYYGYTF

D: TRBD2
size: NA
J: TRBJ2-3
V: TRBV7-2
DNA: TGTGCCAGCAGCTTCACTAGCGGGAGGGCCGCGGTAGATACGCAGTATTTT
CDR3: CASSFTSGRAAVDTQYF

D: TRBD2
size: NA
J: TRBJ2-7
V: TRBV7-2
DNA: TGTGCCAGCAGCCAAAGCGGGAGTACCTACGAGCAGTACTTC
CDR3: CASSQSGSTYEQYF

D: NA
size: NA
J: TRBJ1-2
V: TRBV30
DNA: TGTGCCTGCGAATCGGGGGGGGGTCCCGGGGGTGGCTACACCTTC
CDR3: CACESGGGPGGGYTF

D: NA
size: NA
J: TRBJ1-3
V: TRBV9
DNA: TGTGCCAGCAGCGTAGGAGGCTTACAGGGCATGGGAAACACCATATATTTT
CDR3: CASSVGGLQGMGNTIYF

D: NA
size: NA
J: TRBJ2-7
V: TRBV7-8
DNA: TGTGCCAGCAGCGTACCGGCGGGTTCTACCTACGAGCAGTACTTC
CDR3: CASSVPAGSTYEQYF

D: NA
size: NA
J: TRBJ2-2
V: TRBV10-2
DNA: TGCGCCAGCACCACCAGGCGGGGATCGAACACCGGGGAGCTGTTTTTT
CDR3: CASTTRRGSNTGELFF

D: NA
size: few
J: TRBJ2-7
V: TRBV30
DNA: TGTGCCTGGAGGTCGGACAAATCTTACGAGCAGTACTTC
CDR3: CAWRSDKSYEQYF

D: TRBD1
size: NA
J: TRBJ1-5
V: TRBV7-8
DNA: TGTGCCAGCAGCCGCCGACAGGGGGCTAGCAATCAGCCCCAGCATTTT
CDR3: CASSRRQGASNQPQHF

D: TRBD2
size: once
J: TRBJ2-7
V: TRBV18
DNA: TGTGCCAGCTCACCAGGCAGCGGGAGGCCGGAGGAGCAGTACTTC
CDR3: CASSPGSGRPEEQYF

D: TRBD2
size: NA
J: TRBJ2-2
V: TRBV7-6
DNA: TGTGCCAGCAGGTCGACTAGCGGGAAGTCCGGGGAGCTGTTTTTT
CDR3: CASRSTSGKSGELFF